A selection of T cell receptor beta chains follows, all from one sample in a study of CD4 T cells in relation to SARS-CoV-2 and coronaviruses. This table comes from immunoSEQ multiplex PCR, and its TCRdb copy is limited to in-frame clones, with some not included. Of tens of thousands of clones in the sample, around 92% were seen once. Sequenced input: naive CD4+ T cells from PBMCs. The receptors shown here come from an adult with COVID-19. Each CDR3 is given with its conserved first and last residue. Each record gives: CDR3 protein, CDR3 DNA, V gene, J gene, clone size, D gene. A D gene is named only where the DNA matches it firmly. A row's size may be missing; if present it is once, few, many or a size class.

CDR3aa: CASSQPDNRNTIYF; CDR3nt: TGTGCCAGCAGCCAACCGGACAATCGAAACACCATATATTTT; v_gene: TRBV4-2; j_gene: TRBJ1-3; abundance: -; d_gene: -
CDR3aa: CASSQSSEQFF; CDR3nt: TGTGCCAGCAGCCAATCAAGTGAGCAGTTCTTC; v_gene: TRBV3-1/TRBV3-2; j_gene: TRBJ2-1; abundance: -; d_gene: -
CDR3aa: CASSKGQGVYTDTQYF; CDR3nt: TGCGCCAGCAGCAAAGGACAGGGAGTATACACAGATACGCAGTATTTT; v_gene: TRBV5-1; j_gene: TRBJ2-3; abundance: -; d_gene: TRBD1
CDR3aa: CASSLARGNEQFF; CDR3nt: TGTGCCAGCAGCTTGGCCCGTGGAAATGAGCAGTTCTTC; v_gene: TRBV7-9; j_gene: TRBJ2-1; abundance: once; d_gene: -
CDR3aa: CASSFRLAGGPGEQFF; CDR3nt: TGTGCCAGCAGTTTCCGACTAGCGGGAGGGCCTGGTGAGCAGTTCTTC; v_gene: TRBV6-5; j_gene: TRBJ2-1; abundance: -; d_gene: TRBD2
CDR3aa: CASIRDRLNTEAFF; CDR3nt: TGTGCCAGCATCCGCGACAGGCTGAACACTGAAGCTTTCTTT; v_gene: TRBV27; j_gene: TRBJ1-1; abundance: -; d_gene: -
CDR3aa: CASSYGTGGKQYF; CDR3nt: TGTGCCAGCAGTTACGGAACAGGGGGCAAGCAGTACTTC; v_gene: TRBV6-5; j_gene: TRBJ2-7; abundance: -; d_gene: TRBD1
CDR3aa: CASSLGPSGDEKLFF; CDR3nt: TGCGCCAGCAGCTTGGGCCCTAGCGGAGATGAAAAACTGTTTTTT; v_gene: TRBV5-1; j_gene: TRBJ1-4; abundance: -; d_gene: -
CDR3aa: CASSQGTSGRASSYNEQFF; CDR3nt: TGTGCCAGCAGCCAAGGGACTAGCGGGAGGGCAAGCTCCTACAATGAGCAGTTCTTC; v_gene: TRBV4-2; j_gene: TRBJ2-1; abundance: -; d_gene: TRBD2
CDR3aa: CASSQGTGTDTQYF; CDR3nt: TGTGCCAGCAGCCAAGGGACAGGCACAGATACGCAGTATTTT; v_gene: TRBV7-2; j_gene: TRBJ2-3; abundance: -; d_gene: TRBD1
CDR3aa: CASSLTAGGVTGELFF; CDR3nt: TGTGCCAGCAGTTTAACGGCGGGAGGAGTCACCGGGGAGCTGTTTTTT; v_gene: TRBV28; j_gene: TRBJ2-2; abundance: -; d_gene: TRBD2
CDR3aa: CASSLTDTQYF; CDR3nt: TGTGCCAGCAGCTTAACAGATACGCAGTATTTT; v_gene: TRBV7-2; j_gene: TRBJ2-3; abundance: medium-sized; d_gene: -
CDR3aa: CASSPDRAHTGELFF; CDR3nt: TGTGCCAGCAGCCCGGACAGGGCCCACACCGGGGAGCTGTTTTTT; v_gene: TRBV7-3; j_gene: TRBJ2-2; abundance: -; d_gene: TRBD1
CDR3aa: CASSLASGADTQYF; CDR3nt: TGTGCCAGCAGCTTGGCCTCGGGAGCAGATACGCAGTATTTT; v_gene: TRBV5-4; j_gene: TRBJ2-3; abundance: -; d_gene: -
CDR3aa: CATMERVGYEQYF; CDR3nt: TGTGCCACCATGGAGCGGGTGGGATACGAGCAGTACTTC; v_gene: TRBV27; j_gene: TRBJ2-7; abundance: -; d_gene: -
CDR3aa: CASSLARTGTRSNQPQHF; CDR3nt: TGTGCCAGCAGCTTGGCCCGGACAGGGACTCGGAGCAATCAGCCCCAGCATTTT; v_gene: TRBV5-6; j_gene: TRBJ1-5; abundance: -; d_gene: TRBD1
CDR3aa: CASSLGTRASGEKLFF; CDR3nt: TGTGCCAGCAGCTTAGGTACCAGGGCGTCGGGTGAAAAACTGTTTTTT; v_gene: TRBV11-2; j_gene: TRBJ1-4; abundance: -; d_gene: -
CDR3aa: CASSKEGRGGRVETQYF; CDR3nt: TGTGCCAGCAGCAAAGAGGGGCGCGGCGGGAGGGTTGAGACCCAGTACTTC; v_gene: TRBV21-1; j_gene: TRBJ2-5; abundance: -; d_gene: -
CDR3aa: CASSLAGSTDTQYF; CDR3nt: TGTGCCAGCAGCCTAGCGGGGTCCACAGATACGCAGTATTTT; v_gene: TRBV28; j_gene: TRBJ2-3; abundance: -; d_gene: TRBD2
CDR3aa: CASSFGGRALTDTQYF; CDR3nt: TGTGCCAGCAGTTTTGGGGGGAGGGCCCTAACAGATACGCAGTATTTT; v_gene: TRBV6-2/TRBV6-3; j_gene: TRBJ2-3; abundance: -; d_gene: TRBD2
CDR3aa: CASSLDRENEQFF; CDR3nt: TGTGCCAGCAGTTTAGACAGGGAGAATGAGCAGTTCTTC; v_gene: TRBV28; j_gene: TRBJ2-1; abundance: -; d_gene: TRBD1
CDR3aa: CASSPSSGNSVQFF; CDR3nt: TGTGCCAGCTCACCATCTAGCGGGAATTCTGTTCAGTTCTTC; v_gene: TRBV18; j_gene: TRBJ2-1; abundance: -; d_gene: TRBD2
CDR3aa: CASSMGNSGNTIYF; CDR3nt: TGTGCCAGTAGTATGGGGAACTCTGGAAACACCATATATTTT; v_gene: TRBV19; j_gene: TRBJ1-3; abundance: -; d_gene: -
CDR3aa: CASSSGTGGDEQYF; CDR3nt: TGTGCCAGCAGCTCCGGGACAGGGGGCGACGAGCAGTACTTC; v_gene: TRBV7-9; j_gene: TRBJ2-7; abundance: -; d_gene: TRBD1
CDR3aa: CASSLGGQGYSGNTIYF; CDR3nt: TGTGCCAGCAGCTTGGGGGGACAGGGGTACTCTGGAAACACCATATATTTT; v_gene: TRBV5-4; j_gene: TRBJ1-3; abundance: once; d_gene: TRBD1
CDR3aa: CASSETTGVGQPQHF; CDR3nt: TGCGCCAGCAGCGAGACGACAGGGGTAGGACAGCCCCAGCATTTT; v_gene: TRBV5-1; j_gene: TRBJ1-5; abundance: -; d_gene: TRBD1
CDR3aa: CASSLGSGWDTEAFF; CDR3nt: TGCGCCAGCAGCTTGGGGTCAGGGTGGGACACTGAAGCTTTCTTT; v_gene: TRBV5-1; j_gene: TRBJ1-1; abundance: -; d_gene: -
CDR3aa: CASSLASRGLYETQYF; CDR3nt: TGCGCCAGCAGCTTGGCCAGTAGGGGGCTATATGAGACCCAGTACTTC; v_gene: TRBV5-1; j_gene: TRBJ2-5; abundance: -; d_gene: TRBD1
CDR3aa: CASSQNPTSGIVFEQYF; CDR3nt: TGCGCCAGCAGCCAGAACCCGACTAGCGGCATTGTATTCGAGCAGTACTTC; v_gene: TRBV4-1; j_gene: TRBJ2-7; abundance: -; d_gene: TRBD2
CDR3aa: CASSTAFNEQFF; CDR3nt: TGTGCCAGCAGTACCGCCTTCAATGAGCAGTTCTTC; v_gene: TRBV28; j_gene: TRBJ2-1; abundance: -; d_gene: -
CDR3aa: CASSYQRFQPQHF; CDR3nt: TGTGCCAGCAGTTACCAACGTTTCCAGCCCCAGCATTTT; v_gene: TRBV6-2/TRBV6-3; j_gene: TRBJ1-5; abundance: -; d_gene: -
CDR3aa: CASSLGTGGSYEQYF; CDR3nt: TGTGCCAGTAGTCTAGGGACAGGGGGCTCCTACGAGCAGTACTTC; v_gene: TRBV19; j_gene: TRBJ2-7; abundance: -; d_gene: TRBD1
CDR3aa: CASSQDSSGSVETQYF; CDR3nt: TGTGCCAGCAGCCAAGATTCTAGCGGGAGTGTAGAGACCCAGTACTTC; v_gene: TRBV3-1/TRBV3-2; j_gene: TRBJ2-5; abundance: -; d_gene: TRBD2
CDR3aa: CASSRGGAYNEQFF; CDR3nt: TGTGCCAGTAGTAGGGGGGGAGCCTACAATGAGCAGTTCTTC; v_gene: TRBV19; j_gene: TRBJ2-1; abundance: -; d_gene: TRBD2
CDR3aa: CASSYFGGLSGNTIYF; CDR3nt: TGTGCCAGCAGTTACTTTGGGGGGCTGTCCGGAAACACCATATATTTT; v_gene: TRBV6-6; j_gene: TRBJ1-3; abundance: -; d_gene: -
CDR3aa: CASSQYRDGTEAFF; CDR3nt: TGTGCCAGCAGCCAATACAGGGATGGCACTGAAGCTTTCTTT; v_gene: TRBV28; j_gene: TRBJ1-1; abundance: few; d_gene: -
CDR3aa: CASSATDTQYF; CDR3nt: TGTGCCAGCAGTGCGACAGATACGCAGTATTTT; v_gene: TRBV2; j_gene: TRBJ2-3; abundance: once; d_gene: -
CDR3aa: CASSLAGVEETQYF; CDR3nt: TGTGCCAGCAGCTTAGCGGGAGTGGAGGAGACCCAGTACTTC; v_gene: TRBV7-7; j_gene: TRBJ2-5; abundance: -; d_gene: -
CDR3aa: CASSRAYGAGELFF; CDR3nt: TGTGCCAGCAGCCGGGCCTATGGGGCCGGGGAGCTGTTTTTT; v_gene: TRBV2; j_gene: TRBJ2-2; abundance: -; d_gene: -
CDR3aa: CASSLTGMNTEAFF; CDR3nt: TGCGCCAGCAGCTTGACAGGGATGAACACTGAAGCTTTCTTT; v_gene: TRBV5-1; j_gene: TRBJ1-1; abundance: few; d_gene: -
CDR3aa: CASRRTREQFF; CDR3nt: TGTGCCAGCAGAAGGACACGCGAGCAGTTCTTC; v_gene: TRBV2; j_gene: TRBJ2-1; abundance: -; d_gene: -
CDR3aa: CASTQGLAGNQPQHF; CDR3nt: TGTGCCAGCACCCAGGGCCTGGCGGGCAATCAGCCCCAGCATTTT; v_gene: TRBV2; j_gene: TRBJ1-5; abundance: -; d_gene: -
CDR3aa: CASSLLVRNTGELFF; CDR3nt: TGTGCCAGCAGTTTATTAGTCCGGAACACCGGGGAGCTGTTTTTT; v_gene: TRBV28; j_gene: TRBJ2-2; abundance: -; d_gene: -
CDR3aa: CSAEREGPYEQYF; CDR3nt: TGCAGCGCTGAGCGGGAAGGGCCCTACGAGCAGTACTTC; v_gene: TRBV29-1; j_gene: TRBJ2-7; abundance: -; d_gene: TRBD2
CDR3aa: CASSTPGVTDTQYF; CDR3nt: TGTGCCAGCAGTACCCCAGGGGTCACAGATACGCAGTATTTT; v_gene: TRBV28; j_gene: TRBJ2-3; abundance: -; d_gene: -